This T cell receptor (beta chain) was profiled in a study of cytomegalovirus exposure and HLA in healthy donors. Turning to the study itself: The study's early data release held about 85 million unique TCRs from HLA-typed donors.

The study's findings and limits: Looking again later, the authors saw that most CMV-associated TCR beta chains seemed HLA-restricted. Most sequenced TCRs were rare (though some public TCRs occurred in many donors).

In regard to this clone: Its antigen remains unidentified.

The PCR made use of 60 Vbeta and 13 Jbeta primers. Libraries were prepared by immunoSEQ multiplex PCR; TCRdb keeps only in-frame clonotypes and omits some of them. The data contain approximately 89,000 clones, 69% of them singletons. The CDR3 covers 15 residues. Germline V gene data show CDR1 as LNHDA and CDR2 as SQIVND (reference sequence). Trimming stripped 3 bases from V and 5 bases from J, with 16 bases between. This chain connects TRBV19 to TRBJ1-2, with unresolved D. Sequenced sample: PBMCs. The sequence derives from a female donor in good health and CMV-seronegative. CDR3 amino acids: CASSIGVTSEYGYTF. CDR3 nucleotide sequence: TGTGCCAGTAGTATTGGAGTCACCTCTGAATATGGCTACACCTTC.